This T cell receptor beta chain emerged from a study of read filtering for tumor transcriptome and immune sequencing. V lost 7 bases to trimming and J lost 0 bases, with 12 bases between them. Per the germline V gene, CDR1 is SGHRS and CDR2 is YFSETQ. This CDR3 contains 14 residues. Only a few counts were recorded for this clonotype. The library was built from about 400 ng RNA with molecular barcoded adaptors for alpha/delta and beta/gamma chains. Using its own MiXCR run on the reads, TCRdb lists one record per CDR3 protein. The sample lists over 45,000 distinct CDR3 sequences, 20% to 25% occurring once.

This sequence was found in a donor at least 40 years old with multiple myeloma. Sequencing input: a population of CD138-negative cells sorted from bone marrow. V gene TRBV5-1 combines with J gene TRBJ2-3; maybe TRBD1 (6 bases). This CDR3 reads CASGTYDSTDTQYF. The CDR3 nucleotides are TGCGCCAGCGGGACATACGACAGCACAGATACGCAGTATTTT.